This record looks at one T cell receptor beta chain sequence and its context. The antigen remains undetermined. The entry originates in a study of identifying expanded T cells in peripheral blood. V shed 5 bases and J shed 5 bases, with 16 bases lying between them. This CDR3 spans 15 amino acids. Germline CDR1 is SGHRS and CDR2 is YFSETQ. Overall study results and limits: Across healthy donors, higher total template counts meant significantly greater approximately two-week count variance. Differentially abundant clones: 1 to 1.5 between replicates, 15 to 17 at roughly 15 days, 19 to 20 at four.

Here immunoSEQ multiplex PCR was the method, and the copy in TCRdb shows in-frame clones only, minus some. The sample records around 130,000 clones, 70% to 90% being singletons. Healthy donors had no documented immune events, such as infections, while sampled. Sequences were obtained from blood. This sequence was found in a person between 18 and 75 years old in good health. The chain recombines TRBV5-1 with TRBJ1-4, with D maybe TRBD1 (5 bases). CDR3 sequence reads: CASRDSGRGNEKLFF. CDR3 coding DNA: TGCGCCAGCAGGGACTCGGGACGGGGAAATGAAAAACTGTTTTTT.